This T cell receptor (beta chain) was identified during a study of CD8 T cells in ankylosing spondylitis. TCRdb reprocessed the 5' RACE reads via MiXCR and lists one record per CDR3 protein. Here the sample spans roughly 200,000 distinct CDR3 sequences, 9.5% to 15% being singletons. Germline V CDR1 and CDR2: SGHRS, YFSETQ. Losses at the gene ends were 3 bases for V and 4 bases for J; bases not matched to a gene: 11. The CDR3 has 17 residues. Specimen: blood, either unsorted or a sorted T cell fraction (not recorded which). V is TRBV5-1 and J is TRBJ2-1; 9 bases are shared with TRBD2. This sequence was found in a male donor with ankylosing spondylitis or in good health (not recorded which). CDR3 coding DNA: TGCGCCAGCAGCTCTTTTACTAGCGGGCGCGCGTACAATGAGCAGTTCTTC. Encoded protein: CASSSFTSGRAYNEQFF.